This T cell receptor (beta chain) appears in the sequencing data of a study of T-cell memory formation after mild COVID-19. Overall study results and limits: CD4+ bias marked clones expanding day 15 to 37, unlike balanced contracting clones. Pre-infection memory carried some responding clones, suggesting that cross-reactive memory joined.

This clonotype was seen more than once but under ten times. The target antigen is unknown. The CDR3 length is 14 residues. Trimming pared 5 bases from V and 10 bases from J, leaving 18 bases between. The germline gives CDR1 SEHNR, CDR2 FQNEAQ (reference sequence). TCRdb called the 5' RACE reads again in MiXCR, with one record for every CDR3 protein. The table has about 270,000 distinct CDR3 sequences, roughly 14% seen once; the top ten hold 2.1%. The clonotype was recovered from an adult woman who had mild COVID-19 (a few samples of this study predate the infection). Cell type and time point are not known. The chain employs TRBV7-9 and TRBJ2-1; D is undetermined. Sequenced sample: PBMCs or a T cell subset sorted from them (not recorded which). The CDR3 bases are TGTGCCAGCAGCCCCTCGGCAGTCGTCTACGAGCAGTTCTTC. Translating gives CASSPSAVVYEQFF.